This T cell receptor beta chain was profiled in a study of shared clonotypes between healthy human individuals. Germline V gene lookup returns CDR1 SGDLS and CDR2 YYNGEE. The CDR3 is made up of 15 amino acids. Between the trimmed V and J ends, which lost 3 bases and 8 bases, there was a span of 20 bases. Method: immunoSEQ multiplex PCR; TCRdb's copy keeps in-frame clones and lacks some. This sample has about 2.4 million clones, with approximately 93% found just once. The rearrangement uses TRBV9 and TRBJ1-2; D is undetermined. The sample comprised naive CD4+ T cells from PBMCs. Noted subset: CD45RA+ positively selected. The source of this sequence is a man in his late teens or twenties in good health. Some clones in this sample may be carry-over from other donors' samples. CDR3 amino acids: CASSGSTGPYRGYTF. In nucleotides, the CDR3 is TGTGCCAGCAGCGGGTCAACGGGTCCCTATCGAGGCTACACCTTC.